This T cell receptor (beta chain) originates from a study of cytomegalovirus exposure and HLA in healthy donors. Study conclusions and caveats: Some highly shared sequence variants likely arose as a pipeline artifact.

The V gene end was trimmed by 4 bases and the J gene end by 0 bases; junction bases not matched to a gene: 6. From germline, CDR1 is KGHSH and CDR2 LQKENI. The CDR3 consists of 16 residues. 13 Jbeta primers and 60 Vbeta primers were used for the PCR. Repertoires were generated with immunoSEQ multiplex PCR, while TCRdb's copy carries only in-frame clones and drops some. Recorded for this sample: about 39,000 clones. A word on this clone: The antigen remains undetermined.

This chain joins TRBV18 and TRBJ2-7, with 10 bases identical to TRBD1. The sequence was collected from a woman aged 25 to 39 in good health and CMV-seropositive. The specimen sequenced was PBMCs. The CDR3 here is CASSLGTGVDSYEQYF. CDR3 coding DNA: TGTGCCAGCTCACTCGGGACAGGGGTAGACTCCTACGAGCAGTACTTC.